Here is one TCR beta chain with its context. The treatment: randomized to nivolumab then ipilimumab (arm A) or the reverse (arm B). This sample was taken from a study of sequential checkpoint blockade in melanoma. At the level of the study: Arm A got nivolumab then ipilimumab; arm B the reverse, 1:1.

V gave up 5 bases and J gave up 0 bases, with 11 bases separating them. Germline assignment: CDR1 SEHNR and CDR2 FQNEAQ (reference sequence). The CDR3 runs to 15 residues. Measured with immunoSEQ multiplex PCR; TCRdb has only the in-frame clones, and not every one. The sample lists 20,000 to 25,000 clones, around two thirds seen once, with about a fifth in the top ten. The origin of this receptor is a human donor with melanoma. The J gene is TRBJ2-1, the V gene TRBV7-9; possible D gene TRBD2, 5 bases. The sequencing used CD8+ T cells sorted from blood (inferred from file names), collected from a patient given nivolumab and ipilimumab in sequence. This CDR3 is CASSALGSSYNEQFF. The CDR3, as DNA: TGTGCCAGCAGCGCCCTAGGGAGCTCCTACAATGAGCAGTTCTTC.